This TCR beta chain was obtained from a study of blood T cells in healthy people across ages. Findings and limits, study-wide: Researchers said unsorted PBMCs prevented a conclusive naive versus antigen-experienced comparison. Long-lived donors carried more naive CD4+ cells and greater diversity than aged donors.

With respect to this clonotype: No antigen is known for it.

For the second PCR, which ran for 7 to 11 cycles, a sample-barcoded 5' primer and a J-beta primer mix were used. Each cDNA molecule carried a tag from a template-switch adaptor that contained 12 random nucleotides. Researchers report that each sample yielded at least 2.5 million CDR3-containing paired-end reads. One entry per CDR3 protein results from TCRdb running MiXCR on the 5' RACE reads. The data hold just over 800,000 distinct CDR3 sequences, with approximately 59% observed a single time. CDR1 and CDR2 (germline): KGHSH, LQKENI. The ends lost 2 bases at V and 6 bases at J; junction bases unmatched: 4. The CDR3 totals 14 residues.

The chain joins TRBV18 to TRBJ1-2; 9 bases are shared with TRBD1. The sequenced sample consisted of blood. The receptor was derived from a man younger than 40 in good health. The CDR3 spells CASSPTGGADGYTF. In nucleotides, the CDR3 is TGTGCCAGCTCACCAACAGGGGGCGCGGATGGCTACACCTTC.